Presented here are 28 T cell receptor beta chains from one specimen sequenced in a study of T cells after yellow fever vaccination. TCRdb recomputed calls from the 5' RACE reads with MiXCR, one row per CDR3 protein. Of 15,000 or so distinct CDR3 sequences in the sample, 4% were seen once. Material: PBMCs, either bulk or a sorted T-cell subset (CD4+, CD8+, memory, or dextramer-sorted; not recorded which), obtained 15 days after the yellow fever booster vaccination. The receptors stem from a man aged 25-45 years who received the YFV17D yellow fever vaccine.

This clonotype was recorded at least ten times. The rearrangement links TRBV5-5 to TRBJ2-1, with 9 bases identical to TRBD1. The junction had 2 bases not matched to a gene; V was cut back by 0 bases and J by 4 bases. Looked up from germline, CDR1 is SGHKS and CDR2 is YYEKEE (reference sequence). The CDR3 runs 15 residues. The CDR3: CASSLGQGVYNEQFF. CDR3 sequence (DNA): TGTGCCAGCAGCTTGGGACAGGGGGTTTACAATGAGCAGTTCTTC. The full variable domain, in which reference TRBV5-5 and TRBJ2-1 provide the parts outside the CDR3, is DAGVTQSPTHLIKTRGQQVTLRCSPISGHKSVSWYQQVLGQGPQFIFQYYEKEERGRGNFPDRFSARQFPNYSSELNVNALLLGDSALYLCASSLGQGVYNEQFFGPGTRLTVL.

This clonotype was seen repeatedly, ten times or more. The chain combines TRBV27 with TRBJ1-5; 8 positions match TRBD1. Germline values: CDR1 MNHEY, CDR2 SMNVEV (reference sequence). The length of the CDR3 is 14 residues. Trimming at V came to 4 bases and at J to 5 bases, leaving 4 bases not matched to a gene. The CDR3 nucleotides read TGTGCCAGCAGTTCAGGGGGCGCAGATCAGCCCCAGCATTTT. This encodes CASSSGGADQPQHF.

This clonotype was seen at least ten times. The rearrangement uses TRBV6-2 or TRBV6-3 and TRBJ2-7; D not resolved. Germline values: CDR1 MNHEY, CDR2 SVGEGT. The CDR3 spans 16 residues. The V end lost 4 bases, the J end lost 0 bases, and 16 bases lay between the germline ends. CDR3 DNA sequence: TGTGCCAGCAGTTTCCCCGGTAGCTTAACCTCCTACGAGCAGTACTTC. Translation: CASSFPGSLTSYEQYF.

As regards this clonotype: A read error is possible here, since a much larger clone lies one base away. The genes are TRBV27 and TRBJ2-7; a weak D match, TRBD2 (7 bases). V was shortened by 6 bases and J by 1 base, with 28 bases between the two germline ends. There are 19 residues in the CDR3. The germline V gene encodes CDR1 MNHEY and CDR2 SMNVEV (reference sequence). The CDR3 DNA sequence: TGTGCCAGCAGCAAGGGGGGGTTCCTAGTGGGAGGTAGTTCCTACGAGCAGTACTTC. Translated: CASSKGGFLVGGSSYEQYF.

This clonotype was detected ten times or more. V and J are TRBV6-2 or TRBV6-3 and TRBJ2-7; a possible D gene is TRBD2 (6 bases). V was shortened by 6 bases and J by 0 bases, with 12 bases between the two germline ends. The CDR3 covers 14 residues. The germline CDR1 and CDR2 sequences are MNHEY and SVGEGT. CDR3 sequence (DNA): TGTGCCAGCAGCGGGAGCCAGATCTCCTACGAGCAGTACTTC. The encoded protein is CASSGSQISYEQYF.

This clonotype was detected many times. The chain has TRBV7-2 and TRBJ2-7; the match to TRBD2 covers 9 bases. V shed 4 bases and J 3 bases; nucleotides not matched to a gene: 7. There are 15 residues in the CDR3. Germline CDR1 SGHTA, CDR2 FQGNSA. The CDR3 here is CASSSTGTSFYEQYF. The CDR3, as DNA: TGTGCCAGCAGCTCGACCGGGACTAGCTTCTACGAGCAGTACTTC.

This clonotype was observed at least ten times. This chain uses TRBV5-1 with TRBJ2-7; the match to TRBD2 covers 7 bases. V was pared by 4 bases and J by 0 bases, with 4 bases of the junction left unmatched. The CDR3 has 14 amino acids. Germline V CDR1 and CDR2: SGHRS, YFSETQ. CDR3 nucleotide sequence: TGCGCCAGCAGCCTAGCGGCACTCTCCTACGAGCAGTACTTC. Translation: CASSLAALSYEQYF.

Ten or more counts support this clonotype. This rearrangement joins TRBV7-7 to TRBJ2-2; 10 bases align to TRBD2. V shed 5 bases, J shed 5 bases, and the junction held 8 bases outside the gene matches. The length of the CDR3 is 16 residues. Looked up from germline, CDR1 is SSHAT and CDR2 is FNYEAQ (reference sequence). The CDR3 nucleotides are TGTGCCAGCAGCGAAGCGGGAGGGCCGGGGACCGGGGAGCTGTTTTTT. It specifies CASSEAGGPGTGELFF.

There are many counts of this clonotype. The DNA of the CDR3 is TGTGCCAGCAGCTCCCCGGGCCCTCTTTCTATGGGCTACACCTTC. It translates to CASSSPGPLSMGYTF. The V gene is TRBV12-3 or TRBV12-4, the J gene TRBJ1-2; no clear D gene. The CDR3 consists of 15 residues. Deletions cut 6 bases from V and 8 bases from J, with 22 bases between.

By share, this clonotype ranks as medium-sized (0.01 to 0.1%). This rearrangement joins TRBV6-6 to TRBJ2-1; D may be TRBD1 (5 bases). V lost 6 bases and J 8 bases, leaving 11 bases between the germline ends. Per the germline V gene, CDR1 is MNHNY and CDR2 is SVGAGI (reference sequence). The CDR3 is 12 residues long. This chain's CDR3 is CASSPGLDEQFF. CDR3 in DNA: TGTGCCAGCAGCCCAGGGCTGGATGAGCAGTTCTTC.

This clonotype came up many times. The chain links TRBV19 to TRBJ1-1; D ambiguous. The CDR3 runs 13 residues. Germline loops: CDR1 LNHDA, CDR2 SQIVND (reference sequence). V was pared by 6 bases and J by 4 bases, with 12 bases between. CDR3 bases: TGTGCCAGTAGGCGGGCCGGGGTCACTGAAGCTTTCTTT. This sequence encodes CASRRAGVTEAFF.

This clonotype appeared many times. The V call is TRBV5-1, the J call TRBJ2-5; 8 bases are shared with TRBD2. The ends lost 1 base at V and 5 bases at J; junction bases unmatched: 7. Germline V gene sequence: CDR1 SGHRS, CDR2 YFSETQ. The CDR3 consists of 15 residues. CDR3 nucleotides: TGCGCCAGCAGCTTGACTGGACTAGCTACTGAGACCCAGTACTTC. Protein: CASSLTGLATETQYF.

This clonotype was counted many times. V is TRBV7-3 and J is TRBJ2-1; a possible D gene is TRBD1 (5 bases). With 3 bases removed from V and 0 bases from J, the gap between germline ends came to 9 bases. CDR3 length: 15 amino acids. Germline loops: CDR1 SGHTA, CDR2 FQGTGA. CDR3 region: CASSFTRASYNEQFF. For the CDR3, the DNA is TGTGCCAGCAGCTTCACCAGGGCCTCCTACAATGAGCAGTTCTTC.

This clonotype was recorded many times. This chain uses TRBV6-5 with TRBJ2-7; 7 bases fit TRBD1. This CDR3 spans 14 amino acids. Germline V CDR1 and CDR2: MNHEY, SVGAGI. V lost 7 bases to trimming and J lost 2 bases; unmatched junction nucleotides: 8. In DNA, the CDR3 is TGTGCCAGCACTCCATACAGGGGACCCTACGAGCAGTACTTC. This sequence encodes CASTPYRGPYEQYF.

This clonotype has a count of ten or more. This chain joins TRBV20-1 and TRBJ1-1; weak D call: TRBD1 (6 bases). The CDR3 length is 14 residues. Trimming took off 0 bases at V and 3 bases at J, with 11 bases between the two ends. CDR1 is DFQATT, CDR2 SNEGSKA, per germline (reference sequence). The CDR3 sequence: CSARDTGLDTEAFF. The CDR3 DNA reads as TGCAGTGCTAGAGATACAGGGTTGGACACTGAAGCTTTCTTT.

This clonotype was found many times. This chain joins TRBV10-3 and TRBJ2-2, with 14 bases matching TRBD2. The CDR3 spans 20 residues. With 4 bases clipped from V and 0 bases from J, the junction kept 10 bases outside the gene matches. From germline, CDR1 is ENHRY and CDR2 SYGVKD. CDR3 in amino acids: CAISGSGTSGRLANTGELFF. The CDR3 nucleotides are TGTGCCATCAGTGGTTCCGGGACTAGCGGGAGACTCGCGAACACCGGGGAGCTGTTTTTT.

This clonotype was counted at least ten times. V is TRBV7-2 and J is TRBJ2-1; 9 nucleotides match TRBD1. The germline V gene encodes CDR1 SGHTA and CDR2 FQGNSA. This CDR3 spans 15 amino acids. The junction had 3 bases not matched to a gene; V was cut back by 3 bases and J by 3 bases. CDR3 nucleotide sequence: TGTGCCAGCAGCTTGGACAGGGGTCGCTACAATGAGCAGTTCTTC. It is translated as CASSLDRGRYNEQFF.

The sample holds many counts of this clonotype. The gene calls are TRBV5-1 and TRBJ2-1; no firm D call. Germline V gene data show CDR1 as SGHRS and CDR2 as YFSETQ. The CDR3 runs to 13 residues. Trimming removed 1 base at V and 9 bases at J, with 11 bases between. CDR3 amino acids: CASSLLDPLEQFF. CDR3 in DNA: TGCGCCAGCAGCTTGCTCGATCCCCTTGAGCAGTTCTTC.

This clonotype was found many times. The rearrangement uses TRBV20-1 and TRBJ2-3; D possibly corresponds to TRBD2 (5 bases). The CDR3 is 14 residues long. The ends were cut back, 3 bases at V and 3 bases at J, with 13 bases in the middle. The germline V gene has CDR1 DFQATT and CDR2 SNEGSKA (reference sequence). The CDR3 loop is CSARPSGRTDTQYF. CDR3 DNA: TGCAGTGCTAGGCCCAGCGGAAGAACAGATACGCAGTATTTT.

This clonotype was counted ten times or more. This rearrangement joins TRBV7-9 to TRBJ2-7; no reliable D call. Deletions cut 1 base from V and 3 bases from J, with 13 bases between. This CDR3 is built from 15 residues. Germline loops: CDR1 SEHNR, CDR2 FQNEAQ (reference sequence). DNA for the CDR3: TGTGCCAGCAGCTTAGGGGCGGACCCTGACTACGAGCAGTACTTC. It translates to CASSLGADPDYEQYF.

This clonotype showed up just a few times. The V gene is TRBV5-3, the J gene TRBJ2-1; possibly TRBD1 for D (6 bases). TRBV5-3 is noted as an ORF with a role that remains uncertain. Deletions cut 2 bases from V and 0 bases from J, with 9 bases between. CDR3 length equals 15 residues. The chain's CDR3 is CARSFLRGSYNEQFF. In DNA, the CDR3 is TGTGCCAGAAGCTTCCTCAGGGGCTCCTACAATGAGCAGTTCTTC.

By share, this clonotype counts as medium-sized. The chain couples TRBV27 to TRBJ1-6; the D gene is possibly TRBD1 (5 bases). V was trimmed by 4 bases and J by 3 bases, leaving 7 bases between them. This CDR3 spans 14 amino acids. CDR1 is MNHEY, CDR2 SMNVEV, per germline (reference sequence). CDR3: CASSSTVYNSPLHF. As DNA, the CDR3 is TGTGCCAGCAGTTCGACAGTCTATAATTCACCCCTCCACTTT.

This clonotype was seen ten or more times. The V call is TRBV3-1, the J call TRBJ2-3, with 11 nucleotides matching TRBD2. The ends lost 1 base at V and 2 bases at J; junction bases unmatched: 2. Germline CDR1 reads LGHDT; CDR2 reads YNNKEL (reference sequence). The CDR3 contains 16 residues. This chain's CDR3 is CASSQGLAGNTDTQYF. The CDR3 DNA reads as TGTGCCAGCAGCCAAGGACTAGCGGGGAACACAGATACGCAGTATTTT.

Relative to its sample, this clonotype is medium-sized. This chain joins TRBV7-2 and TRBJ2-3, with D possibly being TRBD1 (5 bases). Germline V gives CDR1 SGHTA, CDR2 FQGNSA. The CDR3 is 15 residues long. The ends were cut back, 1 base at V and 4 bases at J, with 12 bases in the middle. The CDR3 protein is CASSLVRTLADTQYF. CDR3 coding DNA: TGTGCCAGCAGCTTAGTCCGGACACTCGCAGATACGCAGTATTTT.

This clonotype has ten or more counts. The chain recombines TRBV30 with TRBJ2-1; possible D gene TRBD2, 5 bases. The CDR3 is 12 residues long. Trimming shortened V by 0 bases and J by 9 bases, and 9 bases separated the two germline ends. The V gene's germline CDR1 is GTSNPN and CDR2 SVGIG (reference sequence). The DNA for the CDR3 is TGTGCCTGGAGTGTAGGCAGCGGTGAGCAGTTCTTC. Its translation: CAWSVGSGEQFF. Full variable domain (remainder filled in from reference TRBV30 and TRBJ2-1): SQTIHQWPATLVQPVGSPLSLECTVEGTSNPNLYWYRQAAGRGLQLLFYSVGIGQISSEVPQNLSASRPQDRQFILSSKKLLLSDSGFYLCAWSVGSGEQFFGPGTRLTVL.

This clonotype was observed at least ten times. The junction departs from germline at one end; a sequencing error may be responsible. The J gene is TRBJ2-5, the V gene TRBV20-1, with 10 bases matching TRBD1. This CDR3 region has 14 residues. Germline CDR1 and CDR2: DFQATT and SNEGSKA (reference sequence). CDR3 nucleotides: TGCAGTGCCAGAGGACAGGGGGGCGCGGAGACCCAGTACTTC. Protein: CSARGQGGAETQYF.

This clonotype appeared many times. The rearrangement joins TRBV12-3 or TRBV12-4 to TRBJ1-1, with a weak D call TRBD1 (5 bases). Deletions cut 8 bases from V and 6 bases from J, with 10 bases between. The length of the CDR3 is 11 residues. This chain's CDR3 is CASGGGAEAFF. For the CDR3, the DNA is TGTGCCAGCGGGGGAGGCGCTGAAGCTTTCTTT.

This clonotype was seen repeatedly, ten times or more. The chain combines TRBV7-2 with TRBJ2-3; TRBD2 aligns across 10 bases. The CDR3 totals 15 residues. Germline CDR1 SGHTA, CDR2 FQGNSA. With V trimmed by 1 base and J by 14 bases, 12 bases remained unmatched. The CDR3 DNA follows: TGTGCCAGCAGCTTAGAGGCTAGCGGGAGCGGGCATCGGTATTTT. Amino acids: CASSLEASGSGHRYF.